The 15 T cell receptor beta chains below all came from one sample that was sequenced in a study of CD8 T cells in Susac syndrome. It was with random hexamers that roughly 0.45 to 1 ug RNA was reverse transcribed. TCRdb re-analysed the immunoSEQ multiplex PCR reads in MiXCR, keeping a single row per CDR3 protein. The sample holds roughly 130,000 distinct CDR3 sequences, about 95% seen once. Sequenced input: CD4+ T cells from PBMCs. The receptors derive from a human donor in good health.

The chain uses TRBV30 and TRBJ2-5; D could derive from TRBD1 or TRBD2 (5 bases each). CDR1 is GTSNPN and CDR2 is SVGIG in the germline V gene (reference sequence). CDR3 length equals 12 residues. Deletions cut 5 bases from V and 2 bases from J, with 9 bases between. The chain's CDR3 is CAWAGAQETQYF. The CDR3 DNA sequence: TGTGCCTGGGCCGGGGCTCAAGAGACCCAGTACTTC.

The rearrangement uses TRBV2 and TRBJ1-2; D is ambiguous. This CDR3 has 12 amino acids. Trimming cost V 6 bases and J 2 bases, with 7 bases left between them. Germline V gene lookup returns CDR1 SNHLY and CDR2 FYNNEI. CDR3 protein: CASRQTNYGYTF. Written as DNA, the CDR3 is TGTGCCAGCAGGCAGACAAACTATGGCTACACCTTC.

A word on this clonotype: Its ends do not fully match the called genes, so a read error is possible. The chain couples TRBV9 to TRBJ2-7; perhaps TRBD1 as D (6 bases). Per germline, CDR1 SGDLS and CDR2 YYNGEE. This CDR3 has 14 residues. CDR3 nucleotides: TGTGCCAGCAGCGTCCCCCCGTCCCCACAGGGTTTGCACTTC. Its translation is CASSVPPSPQGLHF.

This chain links TRBV19 with TRBJ2-1; 8 bases align to TRBD2. V lost 3 bases to trimming and J lost 12 bases; unmatched junction nucleotides: 7. The CDR3 has 13 residues. Germline CDR1 reads LNHDA; CDR2 reads SQIVND (reference sequence). CDR3 bases: TGTGCCAGTAGTATTGATCGGACTAGCTGGCAGTTCTTC. This sequence encodes CASSIDRTSWQFF.

The rearrangement uses TRBV29-1 and TRBJ2-2, with 7 bases matching TRBD1. The junction had 12 bases not matched to a gene; V was cut back by 6 bases and J by 5 bases. This CDR3 has 15 amino acids. The germline CDR1 and CDR2 sequences are SQVTM and ANQGSEA. CDR3: CSVTGEKGWTGELFF. The CDR3 nucleotides are TGCAGCGTCACAGGGGAAAAGGGATGGACCGGGGAGCTGTTTTTT.

The rearrangement links TRBV3-1 to TRBJ2-7, with 15 nucleotides matching TRBD2. Germline CDR1 and CDR2: LGHDT and YNNKEL (reference sequence). The CDR3 length is 17 residues. After removal of 0 bases from V and 7 bases from J, the junction contained 7 bases not matched to a gene. The CDR3 protein is CASSQDRSGLAGGEQYF. CDR3 bases: TGTGCCAGCAGCCAAGATCGATCGGGACTAGCGGGAGGTGAGCAGTACTTC.

The rearrangement links TRBV28 to TRBJ2-3; TRBD1 matches at 7 bases. This CDR3 is built from 15 residues. V was pared by 2 bases and J by 4 bases, with 6 bases of the junction left unmatched. CDR1 MDHEN and CDR2 SYDVKM come from the germline V gene. The CDR3 protein is CASSLVNQGADTQYF. The CDR3 DNA sequence: TGTGCCAGCAGTTTAGTCAACCAGGGGGCAGATACGCAGTATTTT.

This chain links TRBV11-2 with TRBJ2-5; a weak D match, TRBD1 (5 bases). Germline CDR1 SGHAT, CDR2 FQNNGV. The CDR3 loop spans 13 amino acids. With 2 bases removed from V and 5 bases from J, the gap between germline ends came to 9 bases. The CDR3 region is CASSLSGFETQYF. The CDR3 DNA sequence: TGTGCCAGCAGCTTATCAGGGTTTGAGACCCAGTACTTC.

A single count supports this clonotype. The rearrangement joins TRBV6-1 to TRBJ2-7; D unclear. The germline gives CDR1 MNHNS, CDR2 SASEGT. The CDR3 totals 13 residues. V shed 4 bases and J shed 5 bases, with 12 bases lying between them. The CDR3 region is CASSAIFANEQYF. Written as DNA, the CDR3 is TGTGCCAGCAGTGCCATATTTGCGAACGAGCAGTACTTC.

In this sample, this clonotype turned up once. V usage is TRBV11-2 and J usage is TRBJ2-3; possibly TRBD1 for D (6 bases). The germline CDR1 and CDR2 sequences are SGHAT and FQNNGV. There are 16 residues in the CDR3. Trimming removed 2 bases from V and 4 bases from J, with 16 bases in between. CDR3 amino acids: CASSLNLAPGADTQYF. CDR3 coding DNA: TGTGCCAGCAGCTTAAATTTAGCCCCAGGGGCAGATACGCAGTATTTT.

The rearrangement joins TRBV29-1 to TRBJ1-1; D may be TRBD1 (5 bases). Germline CDR1 reads SQVTM; CDR2 reads ANQGSEA. Trimming left V 3 bases short and J 1 base short, with 15 bases between. The CDR3 has 15 residues. CDR3 residues: CSVEGRAGGNTEAFF. CDR3 nucleotide sequence: TGCAGCGTTGAGGGCCGCGCGGGGGGGAACACTGAAGCTTTCTTT. The variable domain in full, completed from reference TRBV29-1 and TRBJ1-1, reads SAVISQKPSRDICQRGTSLTIQCQVDSQVTMMFWYRQQPGQSLTLIATANQGSEATYESGFVIDKFPISRPNLTFSTLTVSNMSPEDSSIYLCSVEGRAGGNTEAFFGQGTRLTVV.

Regarding this clonotype: Sequence at one end of the junction differs from germline and may be a read error. This chain uses TRBV7-7 with TRBJ1-4; D might be TRBD1 (6 bases). Germline assignment: CDR1 SSHAT and CDR2 FNYEAQ (reference sequence). The CDR3 extends over 13 amino acids. The CDR3, as DNA: TGTGCTAGCAGCTCCCCCCCGGACAGAAAACTGTTTTTT. This codes for CASSSPPDRKLFF.

V is TRBV23-1 and J is TRBJ2-7, with TRBD1 as a possible D gene (5 bases). Being an ORF, TRBV23-1 has a function that is uncertain. V lost 1 base to trimming and J lost 2 bases, with 9 bases between them. The CDR3 extends over 14 amino acids. The DNA for the CDR3 is TGCGCCAGCAGTCAATGGACACGTCCCTACGAGCAGTACTTC. It translates to CASSQWTRPYEQYF.

The chain combines TRBV29-1 with TRBJ2-5; D remains unclear. Deletions cut 3 bases from V and 5 bases from J, with 4 bases between. CDR1 and CDR2 (germline): SQVTM, ANQGSEA. The CDR3 has 10 amino acids. In nucleotides, the CDR3 is TGCAGCGTTGACGGTGAGACCCAGTACTTC. Amino acids: CSVDGETQYF.

J is TRBJ2-3 and V is TRBV5-4; 7 bases fit TRBD2. The germline gives CDR1 SGHNT, CDR2 YYREEE (reference sequence). With 10 bases clipped from V and 2 bases from J, the junction kept 4 bases outside the gene matches. The CDR3 is made up of 12 amino acids. This chain's CDR3 is CAGRGDTDTQYF. The DNA of the CDR3 is TGTGCCGGACGGGGGGACACAGATACGCAGTATTTT.